The TCR beta chain described here comes from a study of beta chain features in type 1 diabetes. Sorted CD4+ subsets: naive, central memory, regulatory, stem cell-like memory (CD45RO/CCR7/CD25/CD127/CD95/CD27 panel). Sorted populations all exceeded 95% purity. As to this clone: Its antigen is undetermined.

Study findings and constraints: Across patients, naive, central memory and Treg TCRB repertoires exhibited apparently greater similarity than was observed across healthy donors. TCRB rearrangement may or may not be influenced by HLA type; here this remained unresolved.

CDR3 length: 13 amino acids. CDR1 is MNHNS and CDR2 is SASEGT in the germline V gene. V was clipped by 4 bases and J by 6 bases; unmatched bases: 0. The whole isolated RNA underwent reverse transcription, so sequencing captured expressed TCRB transcripts. Data came from immunoSEQ multiplex PCR; TCRdb stores just in-frame clones and leaves some out. The sample carries a few hundred thousand clones, around 20% recorded once. V gene TRBV6-1 combines with J gene TRBJ1-5; TRBD1 matches 10 bases. The receptor comes from a woman aged 18-29 years in good health. The sample taken for sequencing was naive CD4+ T cells from blood. The CDR3, as DNA: TGTGCCAGCAGTGGGACAGGGGGTCAGCCCCAGCATTTT. Protein sequence: CASSGTGGQPQHF.